This T cell receptor (beta chain) was obtained from a study of blood T cell repertoires in COVID-19. Original handling: Estimation of nucleated cell counts was performed using reference gene primer amplification. The protocol was immunoSEQ multiplex PCR, while the TCRdb copy is restricted to in-frame clones and leaves out a portion. The DNA was the basis for D and trimming; V, J and clone size are from that table. This table holds 35,000 to 40,000 clones, 90% found once. From germline, CDR1 is SGHAT and CDR2 FQNNGV. V shed 5 bases and J 0 bases; nucleotides not matched to a gene: 7. CDR3 length equals 16 residues.

The source material was peripheral blood. The clonotype was recovered from a man in his sixties or seventies with acute or convalescent COVID-19. V gene TRBV11-2 combines with J gene TRBJ2-1; the match to TRBD1 covers 7 bases. Written as DNA, the CDR3 is TGTGCCAGCAGCCGAGCGACAGGGAGCTCCTACAATGAGCAGTTCTTC. It yields the protein CASSRATGSSYNEQFF.